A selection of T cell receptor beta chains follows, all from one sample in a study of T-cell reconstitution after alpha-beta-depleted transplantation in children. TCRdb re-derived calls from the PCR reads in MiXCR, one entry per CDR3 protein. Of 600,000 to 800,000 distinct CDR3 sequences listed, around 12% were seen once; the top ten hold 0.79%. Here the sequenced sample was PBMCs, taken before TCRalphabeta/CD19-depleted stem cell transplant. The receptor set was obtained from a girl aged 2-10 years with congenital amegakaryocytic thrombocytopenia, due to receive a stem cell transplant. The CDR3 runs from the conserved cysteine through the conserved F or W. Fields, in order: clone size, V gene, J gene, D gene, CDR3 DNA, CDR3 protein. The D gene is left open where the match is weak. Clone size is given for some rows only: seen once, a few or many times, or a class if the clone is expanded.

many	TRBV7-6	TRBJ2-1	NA	TGTGCCAGCAGCCCCACCACCGGTGGGAATGAGCAGTTCTTC	CASSPTTGGNEQFF
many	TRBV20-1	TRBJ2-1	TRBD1	TGCAGTGCCCCGGGACAGGGGTACAATGAGCAGTTCTTC	CSAPGQGYNEQFF
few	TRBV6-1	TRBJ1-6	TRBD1	TGTGCCAGCACCACCGACAGGGGGAATTCACCCCTCCACTTT	CASTTDRGNSPLHF
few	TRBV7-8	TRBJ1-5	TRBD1	TGTGCCAGCAGCTTTTTGGACAGGGGACAGCCCCAGCATTTT	CASSFLDRGQPQHF
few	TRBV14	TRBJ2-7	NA	TGTGCCAGCAGCCAAGCAACATACTACGAGCAGTACTTC	CASSQATYYEQYF
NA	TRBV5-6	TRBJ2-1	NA	TGTGCCAGCAGCTTGGTGGTAGCGCCAAACAATGAGCAGTTCTTC	CASSLVVAPNNEQFF
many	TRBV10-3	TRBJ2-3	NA	TGTGCCATCAGTGAGGGCCCGGGAAGCACAGATACGCAGTATTTT	CAISEGPGSTDTQYF
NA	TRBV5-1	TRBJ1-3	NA	TGCGCCAGCAGCAACGGAGGGGACTCTGGAAACACCATATATTTT	CASSNGGDSGNTIYF
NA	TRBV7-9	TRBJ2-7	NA	TGTGCCAGCAGGAGAGAGTCCTACGAGCAGTACTTC	CASRRESYEQYF
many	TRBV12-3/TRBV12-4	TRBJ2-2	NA	TGTGCCAGCAGTTTCGATTTCACCGGGGAGCTGTTTTTT	CASSFDFTGELFF
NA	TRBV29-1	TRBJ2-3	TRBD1	TGCAGCGTGAGCCGGGACAGGGGCACAGATACGCAGTATTTT	CSVSRDRGTDTQYF
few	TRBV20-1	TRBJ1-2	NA	TGCAGTTCCACAGCTCTTTTGTCACTTGGGGCAACCTTCTACACCTTC	CSSTALLSLGATFYTF
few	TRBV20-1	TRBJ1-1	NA	TGCAGTGCTAGAAATGGCTTGGGGGCTTTCTTT	CSARNGLGAFF
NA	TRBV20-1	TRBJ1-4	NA	TGCAGTGCTAGATCAGATAGCTATGAAAAACTGTTTTTT	CSARSDSYEKLFF
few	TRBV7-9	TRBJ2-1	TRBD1	TGTGCCAGCAGCTCGACAGGGGGACCCTACAATGAGCAGTTCTTC	CASSSTGGPYNEQFF
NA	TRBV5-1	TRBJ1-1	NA	TGCGCCAGCAGCTTGTCCCATCGGTCAAAGGAGAACACTGAAGCTTTCTTT	CASSLSHRSKENTEAFF